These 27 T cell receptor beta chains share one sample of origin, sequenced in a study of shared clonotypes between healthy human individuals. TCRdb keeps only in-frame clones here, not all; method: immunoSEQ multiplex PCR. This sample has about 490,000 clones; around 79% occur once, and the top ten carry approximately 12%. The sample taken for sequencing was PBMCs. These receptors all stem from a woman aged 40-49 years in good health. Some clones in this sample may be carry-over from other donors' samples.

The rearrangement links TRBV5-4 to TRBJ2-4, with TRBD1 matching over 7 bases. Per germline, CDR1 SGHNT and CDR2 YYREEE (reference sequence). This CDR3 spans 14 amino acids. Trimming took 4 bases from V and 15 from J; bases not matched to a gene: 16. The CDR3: CASSLQGTSNRLYF. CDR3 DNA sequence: TGTGCCAGCAGCCTACAGGGGACATCCAATCGTCTGTACTTC.

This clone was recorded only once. The CDR3 DNA is TGTGCCAGCAGTAAGCGGGAGAACTCCTACAATGAGCAGTTCTTC. Residues: CASSKRENSYNEQFF. The V call is TRBV6-5, the J call TRBJ2-1, with 8 bases identical to TRBD2. Germline V lookup: CDR1 MNHEY, CDR2 SVGAGI. The CDR3 spans 15 residues. V was pared by 5 bases and J by 0 bases, with 3 bases of the junction left unmatched.

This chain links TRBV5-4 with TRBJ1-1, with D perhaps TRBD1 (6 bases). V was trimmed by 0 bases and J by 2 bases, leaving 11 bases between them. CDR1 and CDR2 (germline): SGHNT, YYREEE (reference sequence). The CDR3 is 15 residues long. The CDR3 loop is CASSLGGGGNTEAFF. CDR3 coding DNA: TGTGCCAGCAGCTTGGGTGGGGGCGGTAACACTGAAGCTTTCTTT.

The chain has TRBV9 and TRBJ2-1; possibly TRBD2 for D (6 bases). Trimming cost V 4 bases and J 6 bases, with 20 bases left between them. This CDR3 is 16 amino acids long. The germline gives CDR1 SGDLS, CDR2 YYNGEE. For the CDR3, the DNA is TGTGCCAGCAGCTCATGGACCAATCGGGGAGGCAATGAGCAGTTCTTC. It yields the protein CASSSWTNRGGNEQFF.

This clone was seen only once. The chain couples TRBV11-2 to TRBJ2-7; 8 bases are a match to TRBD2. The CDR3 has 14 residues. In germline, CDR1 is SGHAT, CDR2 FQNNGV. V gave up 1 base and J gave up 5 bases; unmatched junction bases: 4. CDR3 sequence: CASSLAGRAHEQYF. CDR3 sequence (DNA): TGTGCCAGCAGCTTAGCCGGGAGGGCCCACGAGCAGTACTTC.

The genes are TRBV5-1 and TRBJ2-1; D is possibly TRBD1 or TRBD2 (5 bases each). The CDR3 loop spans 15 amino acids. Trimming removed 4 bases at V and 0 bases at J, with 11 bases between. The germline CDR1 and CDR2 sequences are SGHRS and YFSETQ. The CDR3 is CASSRDPSSYNEQFF. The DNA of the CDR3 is TGCGCCAGCAGCCGGGACCCGAGCTCCTACAATGAGCAGTTCTTC.

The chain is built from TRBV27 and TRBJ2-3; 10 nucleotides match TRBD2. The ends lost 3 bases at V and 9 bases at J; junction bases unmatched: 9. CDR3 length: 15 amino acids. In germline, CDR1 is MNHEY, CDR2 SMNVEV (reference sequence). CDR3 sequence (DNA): TGTGCCAGCAGTTTCTGGACTAGCGGCGCAAAAACGCAGTATTTT. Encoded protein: CASSFWTSGAKTQYF.

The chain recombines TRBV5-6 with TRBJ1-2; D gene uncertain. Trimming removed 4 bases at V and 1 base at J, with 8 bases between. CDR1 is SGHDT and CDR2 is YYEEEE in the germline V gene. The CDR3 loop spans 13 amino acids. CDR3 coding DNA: TGTGCCAGCAGCGAACTGGGTAACTATGGCTACACCTTC. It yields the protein CASSELGNYGYTF.

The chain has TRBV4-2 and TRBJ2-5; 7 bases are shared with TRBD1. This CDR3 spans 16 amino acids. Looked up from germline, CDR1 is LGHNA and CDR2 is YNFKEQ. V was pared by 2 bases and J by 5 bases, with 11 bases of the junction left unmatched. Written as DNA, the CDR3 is TGTGCCAGCAGCCAACGGGCAGGGGGTTGGGAGGAGACCCAGTACTTC. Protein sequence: CASSQRAGGWEETQYF.

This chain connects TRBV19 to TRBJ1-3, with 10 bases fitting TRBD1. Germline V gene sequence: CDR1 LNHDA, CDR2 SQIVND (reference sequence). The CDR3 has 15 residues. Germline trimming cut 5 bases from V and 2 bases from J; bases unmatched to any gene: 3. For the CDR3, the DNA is TGTGCCAGTAGTCTTGGGACAGGGGCTGGAAACACCATATATTTT. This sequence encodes CASSLGTGAGNTIYF. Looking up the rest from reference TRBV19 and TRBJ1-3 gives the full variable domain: DGGITQSPKYLFRKEGQNVTLSCEQNLNHDAMYWYRQDPGQGLRLIYYSQIVNDFQKGDIAEGYSVSREKKESFPLTVTSAQKNPTAFYLCASSLGTGAGNTIYFGEGSWLTVV.

The CDR3 reads CASSPPERTGGDEQYF. CDR3 nucleotide sequence: TGTGCCAGCTCACCACCGGAGCGGACAGGGGGCGACGAGCAGTACTTC. The chain carries TRBV18 and TRBJ2-7, with 11 bases lining up with TRBD1. There are 16 residues in the CDR3. The junction had 6 bases not matched to a gene; V was cut back by 0 bases and J by 5 bases. From germline, CDR1 is KGHSH and CDR2 LQKENI.

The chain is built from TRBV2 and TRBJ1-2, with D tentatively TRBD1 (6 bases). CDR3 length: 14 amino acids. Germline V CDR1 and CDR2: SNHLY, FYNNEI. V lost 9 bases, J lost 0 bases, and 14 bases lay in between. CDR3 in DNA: TGTGCCAGAACAACAGGGAGCGCTAACTATGGCTACACCTTC. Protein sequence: CARTTGSANYGYTF. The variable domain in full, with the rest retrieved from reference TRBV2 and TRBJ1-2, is EPEVTQTPSHQVTQMGQEVILRCVPISNHLYFYWYRQILGQKVEFLVSFYNNEISEKSEIFDDQFSVERPDGSNFTLKIRSTKLEDSAMYFCARTTGSANYGYTFGSGTRLTVV.

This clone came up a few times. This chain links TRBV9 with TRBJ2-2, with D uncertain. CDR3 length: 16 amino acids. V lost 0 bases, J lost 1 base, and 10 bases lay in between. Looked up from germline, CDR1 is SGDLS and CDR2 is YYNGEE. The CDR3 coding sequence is TGTGCCAGCAGCGTAGCCCCCAGGAGGAACACCGGGGAGCTGTTTTTT. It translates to CASSVAPRRNTGELFF.

CDR3 loop: CASRPGTVYEQYF. The DNA for the CDR3 is TGTGCCAGCAGACCCGGGACAGTCTACGAGCAGTACTTC. The chain links TRBV6-5 to TRBJ2-7, with 7 bases aligning to TRBD1. This CDR3 has 13 residues. The germline gives CDR1 MNHEY, CDR2 SVGAGI. The junction had 5 bases not matched to a gene; V was cut back by 6 bases and J by 3 bases.

CDR3 coding DNA: TGTGCCAGTAGTGAGGGACCGAGCTACTATGGCTACACCTTC. Residues: CASSEGPSYYGYTF. The J gene is TRBJ1-2, the V gene TRBV19; TRBD1 is a possible D gene (5 bases). The CDR3 runs to 14 residues. V lost 5 bases, J lost 3 bases, and 13 bases lay in between. Germline CDR1 and CDR2: LNHDA and SQIVND (reference sequence).

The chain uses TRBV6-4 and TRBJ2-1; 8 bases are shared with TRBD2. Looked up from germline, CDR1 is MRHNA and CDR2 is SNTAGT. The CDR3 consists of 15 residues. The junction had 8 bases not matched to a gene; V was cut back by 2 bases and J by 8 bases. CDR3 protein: CASSDEAGASDEQFF. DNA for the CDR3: TGTGCCAGCAGTGACGAAGCGGGAGCAAGCGATGAGCAGTTCTTC.

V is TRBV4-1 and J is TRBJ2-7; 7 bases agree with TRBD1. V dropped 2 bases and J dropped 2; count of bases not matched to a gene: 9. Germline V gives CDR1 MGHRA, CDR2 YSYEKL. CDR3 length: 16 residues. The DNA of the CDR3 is TGCGCCAGCAGCCAATCCGGGACAGCATATCCCTACGAGCAGTACTTC. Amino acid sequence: CASSQSGTAYPYEQYF.

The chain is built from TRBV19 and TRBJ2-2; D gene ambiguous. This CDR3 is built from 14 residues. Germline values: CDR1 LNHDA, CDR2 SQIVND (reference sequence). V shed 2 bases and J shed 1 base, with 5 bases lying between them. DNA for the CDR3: TGTGCCAGTAGTATAAGGGTGAACACCGGGGAGCTGTTTTTT. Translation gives CASSIRVNTGELFF.

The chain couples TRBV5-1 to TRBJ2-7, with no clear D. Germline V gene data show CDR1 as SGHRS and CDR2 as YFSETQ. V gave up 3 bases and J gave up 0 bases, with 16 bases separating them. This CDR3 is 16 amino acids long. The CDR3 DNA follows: TGCGCCAGCAGCTCCGCCCGGCAGACGAGCTCCTACGAGCAGTACTTC. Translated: CASSSARQTSSYEQYF.

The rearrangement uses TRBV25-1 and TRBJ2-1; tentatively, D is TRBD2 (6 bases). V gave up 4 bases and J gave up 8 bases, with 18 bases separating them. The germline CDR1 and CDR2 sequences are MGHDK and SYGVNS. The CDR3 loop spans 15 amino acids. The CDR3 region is CASSARGTTGDEQFF. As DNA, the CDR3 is TGTGCCAGCAGTGCCCGTGGCACTACGGGGGATGAGCAGTTCTTC.

CDR3 coding DNA: TGTGCCAGTAGTAGAGGACTAGCGGGAGAGAGAGATACGCAGTATTTT. Amino acids: CASSRGLAGERDTQYF. The chain couples TRBV19 to TRBJ2-3; 13 bases fit TRBD2. The CDR3 runs 16 residues. Per germline, CDR1 LNHDA and CDR2 SQIVND (reference sequence). The ends lost 4 bases at V and 5 bases at J; junction bases unmatched: 6.

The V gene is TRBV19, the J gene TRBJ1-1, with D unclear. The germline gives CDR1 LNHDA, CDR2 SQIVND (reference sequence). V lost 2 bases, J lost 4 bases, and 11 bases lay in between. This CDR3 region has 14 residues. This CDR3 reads CASSIPGKGTEAFF. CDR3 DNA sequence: TGTGCCAGTAGTATACCGGGAAAGGGCACTGAAGCTTTCTTT.

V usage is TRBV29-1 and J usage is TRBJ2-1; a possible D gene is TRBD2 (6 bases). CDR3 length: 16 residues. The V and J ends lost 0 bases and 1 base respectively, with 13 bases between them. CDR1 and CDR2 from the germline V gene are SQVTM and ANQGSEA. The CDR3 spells CSVEDSGLQSYNEQFF. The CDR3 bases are TGCAGCGTTGAAGACTCGGGACTTCAGTCCTACAATGAGCAGTTCTTC.

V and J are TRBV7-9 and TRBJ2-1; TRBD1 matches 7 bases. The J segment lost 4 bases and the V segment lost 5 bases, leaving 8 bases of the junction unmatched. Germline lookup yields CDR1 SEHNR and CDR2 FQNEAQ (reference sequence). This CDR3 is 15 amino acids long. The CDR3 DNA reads TGTGCCAGCAGCGCCCGGGACAGAGAATACAATGAGCAGTTCTTC. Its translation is CASSARDREYNEQFF.

CDR3 DNA: TGTGCCAGCAGCTTAGTCCCCGCCGGAGGACTAGTCTGGGTCTACGAGCAGTACTTC. Amino acids: CASSLVPAGGLVWVYEQYF. V and J are TRBV7-8 and TRBJ2-7, with 7 nucleotides matching TRBD2. CDR3 length equals 19 residues. The trim removed 1 base at V and 3 bases at J, leaving 18 bases unmatched. Germline values: CDR1 SGHVS, CDR2 FQNEAQ.

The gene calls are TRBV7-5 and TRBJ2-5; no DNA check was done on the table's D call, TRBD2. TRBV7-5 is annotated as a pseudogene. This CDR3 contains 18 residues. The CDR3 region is CVRSLAHIGGRAGETQYF. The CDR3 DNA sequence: TGTGTCAGAAGCTTAGCGCATATTGGCGGGAGGGCCGGGGAGACCCAGTACTTC.

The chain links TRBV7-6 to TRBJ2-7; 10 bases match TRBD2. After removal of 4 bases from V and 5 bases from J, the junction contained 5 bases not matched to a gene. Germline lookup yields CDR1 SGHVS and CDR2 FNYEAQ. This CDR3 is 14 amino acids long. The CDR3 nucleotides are TGTGCCAGCAGCTCGGGACTAGCGTCCCACGAGCAGTACTTC. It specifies CASSSGLASHEQYF.